This T cell receptor (beta chain) originates from a study of CD8+CD57+ T cells in acquired aplastic anemia. About the study: Mean DNA quantity obtained from sorted CD4+ and CD8+ cells was 3 to 4 ug. Overall study results and limits: The study found no significant CD8+ Simpson's diversity difference between patients and controls. Patients had around 30 CD8+ CDR3 sequences in common with controls (the shared set).

This clonotype was found once. Its antigen is not known. Sequencing involved patients with CD8+CD57+ cell expansion previously shown by flow cytometry. Patient blood was sampled before any therapy had been received. Genomic DNA was employed as the template in profiling TCR beta VDJ and CDR3. In TCRdb, the reads were re-called with MiXCR into one record per CDR3 protein. The sample comprises about 250,000 distinct CDR3 sequences, more than 45% of which are singletons, and 7% to 9.5% rests with the top ten. The CDR3 covers 16 residues. Per germline, CDR1 SGHTA and CDR2 FQGNSA. The J segment lost 1 base and the V segment lost 2 bases, leaving 7 bases of the junction unmatched.

The TCR sequence derives from a human donor with aplastic anemia. The source material was sorted CD4+, CD8+, or CD8+CD57+ T cells (not recorded which) from PBMCs. The V gene is TRBV7-2, the J gene TRBJ2-7; 8 nucleotides line up with TRBD2. Written as DNA, the CDR3 is TGTGCCAGCAGCTTACAGAAGGGACTAGGGTCCTACGAGCAGTACTTC. Translation gives CASSLQKGLGSYEQYF.